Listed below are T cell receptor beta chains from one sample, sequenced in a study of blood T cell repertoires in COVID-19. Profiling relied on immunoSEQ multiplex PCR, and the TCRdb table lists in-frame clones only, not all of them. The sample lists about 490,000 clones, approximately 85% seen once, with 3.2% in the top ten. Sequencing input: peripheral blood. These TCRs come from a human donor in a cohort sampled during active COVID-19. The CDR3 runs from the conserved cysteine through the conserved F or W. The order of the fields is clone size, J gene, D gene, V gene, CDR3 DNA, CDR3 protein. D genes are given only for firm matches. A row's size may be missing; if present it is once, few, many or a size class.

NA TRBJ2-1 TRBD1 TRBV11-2 TGTGCCAGCAGCCTCCTTGGGACAGGCCTTGTCAATGAGCAGTTCTTC CASSLLGTGLVNEQFF
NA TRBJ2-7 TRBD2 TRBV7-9 TGTGCCAGCAGCTTAAGGCTAGCGGGAGGTCTCAACGAGCAGTACTTC CASSLRLAGGLNEQYF
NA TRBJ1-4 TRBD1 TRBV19 TGTGCCAGTAGGGGACAGGGCATTAATGAAAAACTGTTTTTT CASRGQGINEKLFF
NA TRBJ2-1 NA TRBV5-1 TGCGCCAGCAGCTTGGAGAGTAGCGGTTCTTGGAATGAGCAGTTCTTC CASSLESSGSWNEQFF
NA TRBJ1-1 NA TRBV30 TGTGCCTGGGACAGATCCACTGAAGCTTTCTTT CAWDRSTEAFF
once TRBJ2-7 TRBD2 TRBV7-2 TGTGCCAGCAGCTTCTGGGGGGGAGCTTCATACGAGCAGTACTTC CASSFWGGASYEQYF
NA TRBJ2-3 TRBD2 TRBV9 TGTGCCAGCAGCGACCAAGGTCTAGCGGGAGGCTCGGGCACAGATACGCAGTATTTT CASSDQGLAGGSGTDTQYF
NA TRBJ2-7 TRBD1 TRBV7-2 TGTGCCAGCAGCTTTGGACCCGGGACAGGGAACTACGAGCAGTACTTC CASSFGPGTGNYEQYF
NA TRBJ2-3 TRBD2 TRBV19 TGTGCCAGTAGTCGAAGCGGGAGTGGCCCAGATACGCAGTATTTT CASSRSGSGPDTQYF
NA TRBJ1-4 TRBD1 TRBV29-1 TGCAGCGTTGCTGAGGCAGGGGGCGGAAAACTGTTTTTT CSVAEAGGGKLFF
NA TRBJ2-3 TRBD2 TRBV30 TGTGCCTGGGCCTCTAGCGGGAGGACAGATACGCAGTATTTT CAWASSGRTDTQYF
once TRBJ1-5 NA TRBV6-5 TGTGCCAGCAGTTTTCAGGGGTATCGCAATCAGCCCCAGCATTTT CASSFQGYRNQPQHF
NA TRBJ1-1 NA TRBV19 TGTGCCAGTAGCCTATCCACAGGTCTGGCTGAAGCTTTCTTT CASSLSTGLAEAFF
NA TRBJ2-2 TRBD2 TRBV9 TGTGCCAGCAGCGTAGGGACTAGCGGGAGTGGAGGGGAGCTGTTTTTT CASSVGTSGSGGELFF
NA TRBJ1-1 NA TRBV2 TGTGCCAGCAGTGTTCACCCCACAGGGTCCCTGAACACTGAAGCTTTCTTT CASSVHPTGSLNTEAFF
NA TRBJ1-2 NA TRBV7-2 TGTGCCAGCAGCTTCACCCCGGGACAAGGCTATGGCTACACCTTC CASSFTPGQGYGYTF
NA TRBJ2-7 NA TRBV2 TGTGCCAGCAGGGAGCAGGGGAACGAGCAGTACTTC CASREQGNEQYF
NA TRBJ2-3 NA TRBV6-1 TGTGCCAGCAGTGAACCCAGGGGTCTAGGTCCAGATACGCAGTATTTT CASSEPRGLGPDTQYF